Below are 12 T cell receptor beta chains sequenced from a single sample in a study of OX40 agonist ivuxolimab in advanced cancers. TCRdb keeps only in-frame clones here, not all; method: immunoSEQ multiplex PCR. The repertoire holds fewer than 80,000 clones, with about 85% as singletons. Sequences were derived from CD4+ or CD8+ T cells sorted from blood, sampled in a trial of the OX40 agonist ivuxolimab. The receptors derive from an adult with an advanced solid tumor such as melanoma, head and neck, liver or kidney cancer.

This chain links TRBV4-3 with TRBJ2-1, with a weak D call TRBD1 (5 bases). Looked up from germline, CDR1 is LGHNA and CDR2 is YSLEER. The CDR3 covers 17 residues. Trimming removed 0 bases from V and 0 bases from J, with 12 bases in between. CDR3: CASSQDGAWSSYNEQFF. CDR3 DNA sequence: TGCGCCAGCAGCCAAGATGGGGCATGGAGCTCCTACAATGAGCAGTTCTTC.

V gene TRBV19 combines with J gene TRBJ2-1; 9 positions agree with TRBD2. After removal of 3 bases from V and 4 bases from J, the junction contained 10 bases not matched to a gene. The CDR3 sequence is 17 residues long. Per the germline V gene, CDR1 is LNHDA and CDR2 is SQIVND (reference sequence). The CDR3 is CASSMRGAGGVYNEQFF. In DNA, the CDR3 is TGTGCCAGTAGTATGAGGGGAGCGGGGGGCGTTTACAATGAGCAGTTCTTC.

The rearrangement links TRBV6-5 to TRBJ1-1; possibly TRBD1 for D (5 bases). The CDR3 loop spans 14 amino acids. With 5 bases removed from V and 0 bases from J, the gap between germline ends came to 10 bases. Germline V gene data show CDR1 as MNHEY and CDR2 as SVGAGI. The CDR3 sequence is CASSLQGLNTEAFF. The CDR3 DNA sequence: TGTGCCAGCAGTCTTCAGGGTTTGAACACTGAAGCTTTCTTT.

The rearrangement joins TRBV6-6 to TRBJ1-6; perhaps TRBD1 as D (6 bases). The CDR3 is made up of 15 amino acids. Germline CDR1 and CDR2: MNHNY and SVGAGI (reference sequence). Trimming took off 4 bases at V and 7 bases at J, with 14 bases between the two ends. CDR3 bases: TGTGCCAGCAGTTTCCAGGGGAGGCAAAATTCACCCCTCCACTTT. As protein: CASSFQGRQNSPLHF.

The rearrangement joins TRBV6-1 to TRBJ1-2; tentative D call: TRBD1 (5 bases). Looked up from germline, CDR1 is MNHNS and CDR2 is SASEGT. V lost 2 bases and J 6 bases, leaving 13 bases between the germline ends. This CDR3 is 14 amino acids long. The CDR3 bases are TGTGCCAGCAGTGAAAACAGGCAGGTGAATGGCTACACCTTC. Encoded protein: CASSENRQVNGYTF.

This rearrangement joins TRBV27 to TRBJ1-4; D gene ambiguous. With 5 bases removed from V and 0 bases from J, the gap between germline ends came to 16 bases. CDR1 and CDR2 (germline): MNHEY, SMNVEV (reference sequence). The CDR3 extends over 17 amino acids. The CDR3 region is CASSRRQERTTNEKLFF. Written as DNA, the CDR3 is TGTGCCAGCAGTAGGCGGCAGGAAAGGACAACTAATGAAAAACTGTTTTTT.

The chain joins TRBV6-1 to TRBJ1-2, with D unclear. This CDR3 contains 12 residues. Looked up from germline, CDR1 is MNHNS and CDR2 is SASEGT. Trimming stripped 6 bases from V and 4 bases from J, with 9 bases between. The CDR3 reads CASRMAVYGYTF. The CDR3 DNA sequence: TGTGCCAGCAGGATGGCAGTCTATGGCTACACCTTC.

The chain links TRBV5-1 to TRBJ2-3; no reliable D call. V was cut by 1 base and J by 3 bases, with 6 bases left in between. The CDR3 covers 13 residues. The germline V gene has CDR1 SGHRS and CDR2 YFSETQ. The CDR3 DNA reads as TGCGCCAGCAGCTTGACAGTTACAGATACGCAGTATTTT. Its protein product is CASSLTVTDTQYF.

This clone was counted once. CDR3 loop: CASSPDRVSYEQYF. In DNA form, the CDR3 reads TGTGCCAGCAGCCCGGACAGGGTCTCCTACGAGCAGTACTTC. The V gene is TRBV9, the J gene TRBJ2-5; 8 nucleotides align to TRBD1. The better agreement between TRBJ2-7 and the DNA end casts doubt on the J call. This CDR3 comprises 14 residues. Looked up from germline, CDR1 is SGDLS and CDR2 is YYNGEE.

The chain carries TRBV5-5 and TRBJ2-5; 7 bases agree with TRBD1. Trimming cost V 1 base and J 5 bases; bases outside gene matches: 8. CDR1 is SGHKS, CDR2 YYEKEE, per germline (reference sequence). This CDR3 contains 15 residues. The CDR3 region has the DNA TGTGCCAGCAGCTTGAACTACAGGGGCGGGGAGACCCAGTACTTC. It codes for CASSLNYRGGETQYF.

V is TRBV10-2 and J is TRBJ2-5, with 12 bases that match TRBD2. The J call is doubtful: the DNA matches TRBJ2-7 better. The V gene's germline CDR1 is WSHSY and CDR2 SAAADI. CDR3 size: 15 residues. The CDR3 DNA is TGCGCCAGCAGTGAGCGACTAGCGGGAGCCTACGAGCAGTACTTC. Encoded protein: CASSERLAGAYEQYF.

The chain couples TRBV6-5 to TRBJ2-1, with 7 bases fitting TRBD2. In germline, CDR1 is MNHEY, CDR2 SVGAGI. The CDR3 runs to 15 residues. V lost 6 bases and J lost 2; bases outside the gene matches: 7. CDR3: CASSSGGSPYNEQFF. CDR3 in DNA: TGTGCCAGCAGCTCGGGGGGTTCCCCCTACAATGAGCAGTTCTTC.